Listed below are T cell receptor beta chains from one sample, sequenced in a study of blood T cell repertoires in COVID-19. TCRdb's copy holds only in-frame clones and misses some; the assay was immunoSEQ multiplex PCR. This sample yields 330,000 or so clones, of which around 87% are seen a single time; less than 2.5% belongs to the top ten. Sequenced sample: PBMCs or T cells enriched from blood (not recorded which). The receptors were sampled from a man in his forties in a cohort exposed to, infected with or recovered from COVID-19 (not recorded which). Each CDR3 is given with its conserved first and last residue.

>TRBV28|16
CASSQRVARNTGELFF
>TRBV7-2|14
CASSPVAGGYEQFF
>TRBV18|13
CASSPPGDRSYTF
>TRBV5-1|16
CASSSQGTGGYSPLHF
>TRBV5-5|15
CASSLGQGLGTEAFF
>TRBV6-6|13
CASSLQGSTEAFF
>TRBV6-5|13
CASRRTGDSPLHF
>TRBV28|15
CASSLPVYSNQPQHF
>TRBV3-1/TRBV3-2|12
CASSYREGSYTF
>TRBV5-1|13
CASSSLQGNEQFF
>TRBV29-1|14
CSVEDEGESQPQHF
>TRBV6-5|13
CASSYRDNYEQYF
>TRBV18|15
CASSPPPGRGTEAFF
>TRBV7-2|12
CASSRQRGGYTF
>TRBV10-3|12
CAISESSYEQYF
>TRBV3-1/TRBV3-2|16
CASSSRDRGPGLEAFF
>TRBV4-1|16
CASSQATSVNQETQYF
>TRBV5-1|15
CASSSGQGLYTEAFF
>TRBV3-1/TRBV3-2|14
CASSRQPSPDTQYF
>TRBV7-9|16
CASSSKQGKGTDTQYF
>TRBV19|12
CASSTTGFEAFF
>TRBV3-1/TRBV3-2|13
CASQMRDTGELFF
>TRBV12-5|13
CASGLGDRQPQHF
>TRBV30|14
CAWSAGQKSEKLFF
>TRBV28|14
CASWAGKRTDTQYF
>TRBV4-2|16
CASSQVAATSTDTQYF
>TRBV28|16
CASRESQQGARNGYTF
>TRBV5-1|14
CASSLSQVAYEQYF
>TRBV5-4|18
CASSYPGGQGSGANVLTF
>TRBV28|14
CASSSPGDKRGYTF
>TRBV28|16
CASSGAGQGLVHEQYF
>TRBV5-4|12
CASSLQGSGYTF
>TRBV18|16
CASSSLLGASTDTQYF
>TRBV28|13
CASMRTGGGEQFF
>TRBV19|12
CATGQGISEQYF
>TRBV6-6|14
CASRGSGETYEQYF
>TRBV11-2|18
CASSLAPVSGVSNQPQHF
>TRBV5-5|18
CASRWASGLTLANEKLFF
>TRBV29-1|14
CSVARDRGGYEQYF
>TRBV29-1|13
CSVASPNGNTIYF
>TRBV10-3|13
CAISEEKRDEQFF
>TRBV18|15
CASSTKDSLNTEAFF
>TRBV6-2/TRBV6-3|13
CASSYGDTYGYTF
>TRBV12-5|17
CASGTSLVGAMNTEAFF
>TRBV7-2|17
CASSARGLAGLGDTQYF